The clone carrying this TCR beta chain showed up many times. Its antigen is currently unknown. The data originate from a study of identical twins. Findings and caveats of the study: There is a chance that invariant MAIT and iNKT cells partially muddied zero-insertion analyses. Abundant beta clonotypes from cord blood bore fewer insertions; memory repertoires lacked this pattern.

Unique molecular identifiers were present on the cDNA, and a universal primer site came from template switching. TCRdb independently ran MiXCR on the 5' RACE reads; one entry per CDR3 protein. The sample lists roughly 230,000 distinct CDR3 sequences, approximately 8.3% occurring once. The sample was also reused in another study, on yellow fever vaccine responses in identical twins. In that study: Reportedly, the response of twins' T cells to the vaccine seemed partly convergent, partly personalized.

This receptor was taken from a young woman in good health. Material for sequencing was CD8+ T cells sorted from blood.

This chain's CDR3 is CASSKVGGTDTQYF. The CDR3 DNA reads as TGTGCCAGCAGCAAAGTTGGAGGCACAGATACGCAGTATTTT. The chain couples TRBV7-3 to TRBJ2-3; D uncertain. The CDR3 has 14 amino acids. V lost 5 bases and J 1 base, leaving 10 bases between the germline ends. CDR1 SGHTA and CDR2 FQGTGA come from the germline V gene.